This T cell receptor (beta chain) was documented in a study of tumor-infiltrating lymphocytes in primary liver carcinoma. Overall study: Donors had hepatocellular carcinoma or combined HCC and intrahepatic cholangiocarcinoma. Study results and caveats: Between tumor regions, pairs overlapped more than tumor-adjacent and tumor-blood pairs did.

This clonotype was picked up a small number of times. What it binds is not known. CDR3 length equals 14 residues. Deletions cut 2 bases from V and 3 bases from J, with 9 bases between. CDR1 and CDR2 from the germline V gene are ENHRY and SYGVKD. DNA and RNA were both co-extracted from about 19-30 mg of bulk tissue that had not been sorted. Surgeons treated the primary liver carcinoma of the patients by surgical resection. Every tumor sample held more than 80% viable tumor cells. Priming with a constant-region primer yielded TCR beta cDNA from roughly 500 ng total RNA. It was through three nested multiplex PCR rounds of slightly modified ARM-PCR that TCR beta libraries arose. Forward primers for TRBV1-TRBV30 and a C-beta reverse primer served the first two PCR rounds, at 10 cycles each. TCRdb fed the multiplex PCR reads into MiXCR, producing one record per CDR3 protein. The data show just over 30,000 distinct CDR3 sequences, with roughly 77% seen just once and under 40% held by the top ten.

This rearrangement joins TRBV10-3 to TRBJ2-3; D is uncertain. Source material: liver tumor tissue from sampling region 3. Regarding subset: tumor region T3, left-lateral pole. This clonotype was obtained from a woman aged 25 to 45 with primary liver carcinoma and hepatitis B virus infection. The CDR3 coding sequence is TGTGCCATCAGTGAGAGGGCAAATACAGATACGCAGTATTTT. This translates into CAISERANTDTQYF.